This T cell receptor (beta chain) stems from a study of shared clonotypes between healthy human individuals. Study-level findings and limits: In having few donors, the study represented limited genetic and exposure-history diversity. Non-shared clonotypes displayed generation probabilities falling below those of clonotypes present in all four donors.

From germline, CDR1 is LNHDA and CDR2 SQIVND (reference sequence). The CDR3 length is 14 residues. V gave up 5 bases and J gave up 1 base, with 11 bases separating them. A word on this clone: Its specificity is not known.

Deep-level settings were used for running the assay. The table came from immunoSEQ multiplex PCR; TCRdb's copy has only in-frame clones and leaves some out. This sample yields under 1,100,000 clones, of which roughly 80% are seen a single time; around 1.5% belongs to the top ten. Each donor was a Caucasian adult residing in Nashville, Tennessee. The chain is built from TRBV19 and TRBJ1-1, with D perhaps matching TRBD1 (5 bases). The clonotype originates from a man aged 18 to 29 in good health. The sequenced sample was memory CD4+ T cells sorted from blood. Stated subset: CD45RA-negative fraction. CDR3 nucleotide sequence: TGTGCCAGTAGTGGGGCAGGGAAGAACACTGAAGCTTTCTTT. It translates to CASSGAGKNTEAFF. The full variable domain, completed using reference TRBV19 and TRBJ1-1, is DGGITQSPKYLFRKEGQNVTLSCEQNLNHDAMYWYRQDPGQGLRLIYYSQIVNDFQKGDIAEGYSVSREKKESFPLTVTSAQKNPTAFYLCASSGAGKNTEAFFGQGTRLTVV.